Reported below is one TCR beta chain. Its target is not known. TCRdb reprocessed the reads with MiXCR, giving one entry per CDR3 protein. The sample yields hundreds of thousands of distinct CDR3 sequences, 25% to 35% seen once. Germline CDR1 SQVTM, CDR2 ANQGSEA. This CDR3 region has 12 residues. Trimming pared 6 bases from V and 9 bases from J, leaving 17 bases between. The data were obtained in a study of T cell repertoires in cytomegalovirus infection. The source was cultured PBMCs, collected from culture after CMV antigen stimulation. This chain links TRBV29-1 with TRBJ1-2; D might be TRBD1 (6 bases). The sequence was collected from a human donor in good health (CMV status not recorded). Some clones in this sample may be carry-over from other donors' samples. The CDR3 loop is CSVSRGVLSYTF. In DNA, the CDR3 is TGCAGCGTCTCGAGGGGGGTATTGAGCTACACCTTC.